The 10 T cell receptor beta chains reported below all come from one sample, sequenced in a study of metastatic and nonmetastatic thyroid tumors. Thyroid surgery took place with no prior treatment in any patient. TCRdb used MiXCR to call clones anew from the PCR reads. The table lists roughly 75,000 clones, roughly an eighth of them singletons. The source material was tumor tissue. The receptors come from a female donor with papillary thyroid cancer or a benign thyroid nodule (not recorded which). Some clones in this sample may be carry-over from other donors' samples.

This clone was observed many times. The chain joins TRBV10-3 to TRBJ1-2, with TRBD1 matching over 8 bases. The junction had 5 bases not matched to a gene; V was cut back by 5 bases and J by 3 bases. The length of the CDR3 is 14 residues. The germline V gene has CDR1 ENHRY and CDR2 SYGVKD. The CDR3 DNA sequence: TGTGCCATCAGTAGGCCGGGACAGGACTATGGCTACACCTTC. Its translation is CAISRPGQDYGYTF.

This clone was picked up many times. The chain carries TRBV11-3 and TRBJ1-1; D possibly corresponds to TRBD1 (5 bases). Germline loops: CDR1 SGHNT, CDR2 YENEEA. The CDR3 is made up of 12 amino acids. Trimming cost V 4 bases and J 4 bases, with 7 bases left between them. CDR3 in DNA: TGTGCCAGCAGCTACAGGTTCACTGAAGCTTTCTTT. Translated: CASSYRFTEAFF.

At least ten counts were recorded for this clone. CDR3 DNA: TGTGCCAGCAAGGACGGCCTAGCCAAAAACATTCAGTACTTC. It specifies CASKDGLAKNIQYF. V usage is TRBV11-3 and J usage is TRBJ2-4; D unresolved. Germline CDR1 is SGHNT and CDR2 is YENEEA. The V end was cut by 7 bases, the J end by 0 bases, with 10 bases between. The CDR3 covers 14 residues.

This clone was seen at least ten times. CDR3 protein: CSVEEGGQGKFF. The CDR3 DNA follows: TGCAGCGTTGAAGAGGGGGGACAGGGGAAGTTCTTC. J is TRBJ2-1 and V is TRBV29-1; 10 bases align to TRBD1. Germline values: CDR1 SQVTM, CDR2 ANQGSEA. The CDR3 totals 12 residues. V gave up 0 bases and J gave up 14 bases; unmatched junction bases: 4.

Points on this clone: The CDR3 ends on some other residue instead of the conserved phenylalanine or tryptophan, so this is likely a read error. This sequence joins TRBV19 and TRBJ2-3; no reliable D call. Germline V gene sequence: CDR1 LNHDA, CDR2 SQIVND (reference sequence). This CDR3 is 17 amino acids long. CDR3 sequence reads: CASSIVPGIYRTDTQYL. CDR3 DNA: TGTGCCAGCAGTATAGTCCCAGGAATATACCGCACAGATACGCAGTATCTT.

The table lists this clone with many counts. The V call is TRBV5-1, the J call TRBJ2-7, with TRBD1 matching over 12 bases. The CDR3 sequence is 13 residues long. Germline trimming cut 7 bases from V and 2 bases from J; bases unmatched to any gene: 1. CDR1 is SGHRS and CDR2 is YFSETQ in the germline V gene. CDR3 amino acids: CASGTGGTYEQYF. The CDR3 bases are TGCGCCAGCGGGACAGGGGGCACCTACGAGCAGTACTTC.

This clone was counted only a few times. With a much larger clone just one base away, this may be a read error. Other DNA sequences in this sample translate to the same CDR3. The V gene is TRBV28, the J gene TRBJ1-4, with D unclear. CDR1 is MDHEN, CDR2 SYDVKM, per germline. Between the trimmed V and J ends, which lost 1 base and 12 bases, there was a span of 12 bases. The CDR3 is 13 amino acids. The CDR3 here is CASSLLSGEELFF. The CDR3 DNA reads as TGTGCCAGCAGTTTATTAAGCGGAGAGGAACTGTTTTTT.

This clone was counted between two and nine times. The chain is built from TRBV6-2 or TRBV6-3 and TRBJ2-1; 12 positions agree with TRBD2. After removal of 10 bases from V and 5 bases from J, the junction contained 15 bases not matched to a gene. The CDR3 totals 17 residues. Germline V gene lookup returns CDR1 MNHEY and CDR2 SVGEGT. The CDR3 sequence: CATKPPRRLAGDNEQFF. CDR3 nucleotide sequence: TGTGCCACTAAGCCCCCCCGGAGACTAGCGGGGGACAATGAGCAGTTCTTC.

By its share, this clone is medium-sized (0.01 to 0.1%). V and J are TRBV6-1 and TRBJ1-2, with D hard to call. There are 13 residues in the CDR3. Germline V gives CDR1 MNHNS, CDR2 SASEGT. V shed 2 bases and J shed 8 bases, with 12 bases lying between them. The CDR3 bases are TGTGCCAGCAGTGAAAGGGAGTTGAGGGGCTACACCTTC. Translation: CASSERELRGYTF.

In this sample, this clone turned up a few times. The V and J genes are TRBV29-1 and TRBJ1-1; unclear D gene. Germline V gene lookup returns CDR1 SQVTM and CDR2 ANQGSEA. The CDR3 consists of 13 residues. V lost 4 bases and J lost 1, with 10 bases in between. The CDR3 spells CSVARGWNTEAFF. The CDR3 nucleotides are TGCAGCGTTGCTCGGGGTTGGAACACTGAAGCTTTCTTT. Combining the CDR3 with reference TRBV29-1 and TRBJ1-1 gives the whole variable domain SAVISQKPSRDICQRGTSLTIQCQVDSQVTMMFWYRQQPGQSLTLIATANQGSEATYESGFVIDKFPISRPNLTFSTLTVSNMSPEDSSIYLCSVARGWNTEAFFGQGTRLTVV.